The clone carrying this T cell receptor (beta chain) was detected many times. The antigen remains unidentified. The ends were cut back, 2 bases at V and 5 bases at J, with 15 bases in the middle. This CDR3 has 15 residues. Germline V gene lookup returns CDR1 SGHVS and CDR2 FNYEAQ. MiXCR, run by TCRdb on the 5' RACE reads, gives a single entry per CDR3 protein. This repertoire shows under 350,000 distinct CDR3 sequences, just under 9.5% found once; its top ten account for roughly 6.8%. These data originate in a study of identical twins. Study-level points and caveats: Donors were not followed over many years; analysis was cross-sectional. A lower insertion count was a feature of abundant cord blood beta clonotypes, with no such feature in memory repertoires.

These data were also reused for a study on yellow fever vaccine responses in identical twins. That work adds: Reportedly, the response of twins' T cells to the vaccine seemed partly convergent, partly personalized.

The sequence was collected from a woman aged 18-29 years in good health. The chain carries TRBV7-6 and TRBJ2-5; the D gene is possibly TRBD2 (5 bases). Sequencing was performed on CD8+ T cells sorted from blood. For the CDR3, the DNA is TGTGCCAGCAGCTTATTTGACCGCGTAGCGGAGACCCAGTACTTC. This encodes CASSLFDRVAETQYF. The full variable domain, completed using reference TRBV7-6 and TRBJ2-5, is GAGVSQSPRYKVTKRGQDVALRCDPISGHVSLYWYRQALGQGPEFLTYFNYEAQQDKSGLPNDRFSAERPEGSISTLTIQRTEQRDSAMYRCASSLFDRVAETQYFGPGTRLLVL.